The T cell receptor beta chain described here comes from a study of shared clonotypes between healthy human individuals. Study-level points and caveats: Despite large depth, rarefaction showed incomplete sorted-subset sequencing.

Method: immunoSEQ multiplex PCR; TCRdb's copy keeps in-frame clones and lacks some. The sample has 650,000 to 800,000 clones, around 90% seen once. CD45RO-negative cells were positively selected for CCR7, leaving out terminally differentiated effector memory CD45RA+ cells. This clone was seen just once. What it binds is not known. V was pared by 3 bases and J by 6 bases, with 7 bases between. Germline assignment: CDR1 SGHVS and CDR2 FNYEAQ. CDR3 length: 12 amino acids. This clonotype originated in a man younger than 45 in good health. V is TRBV7-6 and J is TRBJ2-3; D remains unclear. Sequenced: naive CD8+ T cells sorted from blood. CDR3 bases: TGTGCCAGCAGCTTCCTGAGGGATACGCAGTATTTT. Translating gives CASSFLRDTQYF.